One and the same sample provided the 29 T cell receptor beta chains below, sequenced in a study of CD8 T cells in Susac syndrome. It was with random hexamers that 0.5 to 1 ug RNA was reverse transcribed. TCRdb passed the immunoSEQ multiplex PCR reads through MiXCR, listing each CDR3 protein once. This table holds about 100,000 distinct CDR3 sequences, around 95% found once. Sample: CD8+ T cells from PBMCs. These receptors came from a human donor with Susac syndrome.

This clonotype has only a few counts. The V call is TRBV18, the J call TRBJ1-2, with D possibly matching TRBD1 (5 bases). This CDR3 is 13 amino acids long. Deletions cut 1 base from V and 3 bases from J, with 6 bases between. Germline CDR1 KGHSH, CDR2 LQKENI. CDR3 region: CASSPRGDYGYTF. The CDR3, as DNA: TGTGCCAGCTCACCACGGGGGGACTATGGCTACACCTTC. The complete variable domain, with remaining parts taken from reference TRBV18 and TRBJ1-2, reads NAGVMQNPRHLVRRRGQEARLRCSPMKGHSHVYWYRQLPEEGLKFMVYLQKENIIDESGMPKERFSAEFPKEGPSILRIQQVVRGDSAAYFCASSPRGDYGYTFGSGTRLTVV.

The chain employs TRBV13 and TRBJ1-3; 7 positions agree with TRBD1. CDR3 size: 16 residues. V dropped 7 bases and J dropped 0; count of bases not matched to a gene: 9. CDR1 and CDR2 (germline): PRHDT, FYEKMQ (reference sequence). The CDR3 DNA is TGTGCCAGCACAATCTCCGGGACAGCCTCTGGAAACACCATATATTTT. It yields the protein CASTISGTASGNTIYF.

The chain carries TRBV5-1 and TRBJ2-7; D is perhaps TRBD1 or TRBD2 (5 bases each). The CDR3 consists of 15 residues. Trimming cost V 0 bases and J 0 bases, with 10 bases left between them. The germline gives CDR1 SGHRS, CDR2 YFSETQ. The CDR3 sequence: CASSLAPRGSYEQYF. In DNA, the CDR3 is TGCGCCAGCAGCTTGGCTCCGAGGGGCTCCTACGAGCAGTACTTC. Supplemented by reference TRBV5-1 and TRBJ2-7, the full variable domain reads KAGVTQTPRYLIKTRGQQVTLSCSPISGHRSVSWYQQTPGQGLQFLFEYFSETQRNKGNFPGRFSGRQFSNSRSEMNVSTLELGDSALYLCASSLAPRGSYEQYFGPGTRLTVT.

This clonotype was counted a single time. The rearrangement joins TRBV12-3 or TRBV12-4 to TRBJ2-7; TRBD2 aligns across 10 bases. This CDR3 comprises 16 residues. Unmatched junction bases numbered 9, after V lost 1 base and J lost 6 bases. The CDR3 DNA is TGTGCCAGCAGTTTAGGGCTAGCGGGAGAAGTTGTCGAGCAGTACTTC. Amino acids: CASSLGLAGEVVEQYF.

The chain is built from TRBV9 and TRBJ2-7; 12 bases are shared with TRBD1. Per germline, CDR1 SGDLS and CDR2 YYNGEE. The CDR3 contains 18 residues. After removal of 2 bases from V and 5 bases from J, the junction contained 14 bases not matched to a gene. The chain's CDR3 is CASSVYLPGQGALDEQYF. Here the CDR3 DNA reads TGTGCCAGCAGCGTCTACCTACCGGGACAGGGGGCTTTAGACGAGCAGTACTTC.

The rearrangement links TRBV29-1 to TRBJ2-3; 7 nucleotides line up with TRBD2. This CDR3 spans 13 amino acids. Trimming removed 4 bases from V and 11 bases from J; junction bases left unmatched: 12. In germline, CDR1 is SQVTM, CDR2 ANQGSEA. The CDR3 nucleotides read TGCAGCGTTGGGACTCTCTATGGGAGGGAGCAGTATTTT. Translation: CSVGTLYGREQYF.

J is TRBJ1-1 and V is TRBV4-2; D not resolved. Between the trimmed V and J ends, which lost 1 base and 5 bases, there was a span of 8 bases. Germline V gene lookup returns CDR1 LGHNA and CDR2 YNFKEQ. The CDR3 totals 13 residues. CDR3 nucleotide sequence: TGTGCCAGCAGCCAAGCTTCAGTAACTGAAGCTTTCTTT. Its protein is CASSQASVTEAFF.

The rearrangement uses TRBV12-3 or TRBV12-4 and TRBJ2-1; 8 positions match TRBD2. V shed 6 bases, J shed 10 bases, and the junction held 8 bases outside the gene matches. The CDR3 has 13 amino acids. The CDR3 loop is CASSRGLAREQFF. DNA for the CDR3: TGTGCCAGCAGCCGCGGACTAGCCCGAGAGCAGTTCTTC.

V gene TRBV6-4 combines with J gene TRBJ2-3, with a weak D call TRBD1 (6 bases). The CDR3 covers 14 residues. V was trimmed by 2 bases and J by 0 bases, leaving 6 bases between them. Germline loops: CDR1 MRHNA, CDR2 SNTAGT. CDR3 sequence reads: CASSDRGSTDTQYF. CDR3 DNA sequence: TGTGCCAGCAGTGACAGGGGGAGCACAGATACGCAGTATTTT.

This chain joins TRBV9 and TRBJ2-1, with D maybe TRBD1 (5 bases). The CDR3 length is 12 residues. Germline CDR1 is SGDLS and CDR2 is YYNGEE. Trimming pared 3 bases from V and 10 bases from J, leaving 11 bases between. The CDR3 DNA follows: TGTGCCAGCAGCGGGACAACCTCGGAGCAGTTCTTC. It encodes CASSGTTSEQFF.

V usage is TRBV29-1 and J usage is TRBJ2-3; possible D gene TRBD2, 7 bases. Germline V gene sequence: CDR1 SQVTM, CDR2 ANQGSEA. V was clipped by 4 bases and J by 2 bases, with 19 bases between them. The CDR3 has 16 amino acids. The DNA for the CDR3 is TGCAGCGTTGCTCGGGGGGCTAGCGGCCCCACAGATACGCAGTATTTT. Protein: CSVARGASGPTDTQYF.

The chain links TRBV9 to TRBJ2-3, with TRBD2 matching over 7 bases. The V segment lost 4 bases and the J segment 6 bases; nucleotides outside the gene matches: 8. The CDR3 covers 14 residues. The germline CDR1 and CDR2 sequences are SGDLS and YYNGEE. The DNA of the CDR3 is TGTGCCAGCAGCTCCAGCGGGAAGGGGGATACGCAGTATTTT. This sequence encodes CASSSSGKGDTQYF.

This clonotype has just a few counts. The rearrangement links TRBV12-3 or TRBV12-4 to TRBJ2-3; 7 positions agree with TRBD2. The CDR3 contains 14 residues. Trimming removed 5 bases from V and 2 bases from J; junction bases left unmatched: 4. As DNA, the CDR3 is TGTGCCAGCAGTCCTAGCGGTTACACAGATACGCAGTATTTT. It specifies CASSPSGYTDTQYF.

The chain uses TRBV6-4 and TRBJ2-1, with 9 bases that match TRBD2. J gave up 2 bases and V 6 bases, and 8 bases lay outside the gene matches. The CDR3 length is 16 residues. The germline CDR1 and CDR2 sequences are MRHNA and SNTAGT. The CDR3, as DNA: TGTGCCAGCAGCGTTAGCGGGAGTCCCCCCTACAATGAGCAGTTCTTC. Translated: CASSVSGSPPYNEQFF.

The V gene is TRBV2, the J gene TRBJ1-6; TRBD1 matches at 8 bases. With 2 bases clipped from V and 7 bases from J, the junction kept 4 bases outside the gene matches. The CDR3 consists of 15 residues. Per germline, CDR1 SNHLY and CDR2 FYNNEI. CDR3 amino acids: CASSERQGANSPLHF. In DNA form, the CDR3 reads TGTGCCAGCAGTGAAAGGCAGGGGGCCAATTCACCCCTCCACTTT.

This chain links TRBV13 with TRBJ2-2; D remains unclear. Germline V gene lookup returns CDR1 PRHDT and CDR2 FYEKMQ (reference sequence). The ends were cut back, 5 bases at V and 0 bases at J, with 7 bases in the middle. The CDR3 is 14 amino acids. This CDR3 reads CASSDPTNTGELFF. CDR3 DNA sequence: TGTGCCAGCAGCGATCCTACGAACACCGGGGAGCTGTTTTTT.

The chain employs TRBV4-1 and TRBJ1-2; 7 bases agree with TRBD1. Looked up from germline, CDR1 is MGHRA and CDR2 is YSYEKL. V trimming: 1 base; J trimming: 5 bases; junction bases outside the gene matches: 16. The CDR3 is made up of 18 amino acids. The CDR3 sequence: CASSQAFSQGLSRYGYTF. The DNA for the CDR3 is TGCGCCAGCAGCCAAGCTTTTTCACAGGGGCTTTCTAGGTATGGCTACACCTTC.

This clonotype was counted between two and nine times. The chain uses TRBV5-1 and TRBJ2-4; 8 nucleotides agree with TRBD1. V lost 5 bases, J lost 7 bases, and 8 bases stayed unmatched. Germline values: CDR1 SGHRS, CDR2 YFSETQ. The CDR3 totals 14 residues. The CDR3 nucleotides are TGCGCCAGCAGATCCCAGGGGGCAAGGAACATTCAGTACTTC. Amino acids: CASRSQGARNIQYF.

The CDR3 bases are TGCAGCGTTGTCCTAGCGGGAGATAACACAGATACGCAGTATTTT. Its protein is CSVVLAGDNTDTQYF. This chain links TRBV29-1 with TRBJ2-3, with 10 bases matching TRBD2. Germline CDR1 and CDR2: SQVTM and ANQGSEA. The CDR3 has 15 residues. With V trimmed by 4 bases and J by 2 bases, 6 bases remained unmatched.

The chain joins TRBV25-1 to TRBJ2-3; D gene uncertain. Germline assignment: CDR1 MGHDK and CDR2 SYGVNS. V dropped 1 base and J dropped 9 bases, with 8 bases sitting between them. The CDR3 has 12 amino acids. DNA of the CDR3: TGTGCCAGCAGTGAATCTTGGGGAACGCAGTATTTT. Translation gives CASSESWGTQYF. Supplemented by reference TRBV25-1 and TRBJ2-3, the full variable domain reads EADIYQTPRYLVIGTGKKITLECSQTMGHDKMYWYQQDPGMELHLIHYSYGVNSTEKGDLSSESTVSRIRTEHFPLTLESARPSHTSQYLCASSESWGTQYFGPGTRLTVL.

The rearrangement uses TRBV2 and TRBJ1-5; D is perhaps TRBD1 (6 bases). Germline CDR1 SNHLY, CDR2 FYNNEI. V lost 4 bases to trimming and J lost 5 bases, with 18 bases between them. The CDR3 has 16 amino acids. The CDR3 here is CASSGNGGREYQPQHF. CDR3 DNA sequence: TGTGCCAGCAGTGGAAACGGGGGCAGGGAATATCAGCCCCAGCATTTT. The full variable domain, its missing parts supplied by reference TRBV2 and TRBJ1-5, is EPEVTQTPSHQVTQMGQEVILRCVPISNHLYFYWYRQILGQKVEFLVSFYNNEISEKSEIFDDQFSVERPDGSNFTLKIRSTKLEDSAMYFCASSGNGGREYQPQHFGDGTRLSIL.

The chain couples TRBV29-1 to TRBJ2-1; 8 positions match TRBD2. Germline V gene sequence: CDR1 SQVTM, CDR2 ANQGSEA. The CDR3 runs 16 residues. Trimming removed 3 bases from V and 1 base from J; junction bases left unmatched: 8. CDR3 amino acids: CSVEGAGGLSYNEQFF. The CDR3 DNA reads as TGCAGCGTTGAGGGGGCGGGAGGACTATCCTACAATGAGCAGTTCTTC.

This sequence joins TRBV23-1 and TRBJ1-2; D is undetermined. TRBV23-1 carries the ORF label, with uncertain function. CDR3 length: 15 residues. Deletions cut 2 bases from V and 4 bases from J, with 14 bases between. The DNA for the CDR3 is TGCGCCAGCAGTCAAGAGGACCTCCCGCTCTATGGCTACACCTTC. This translates into CASSQEDLPLYGYTF.

J is TRBJ2-3 and V is TRBV7-2; D gene unclear. Germline loops: CDR1 SGHTA, CDR2 FQGNSA. CDR3 size: 13 residues. Trimming took 1 base from V and 2 from J, leaving 4 bases between them. The DNA of the CDR3 is TGTGCCAGCAGCTTAGGACTCACAGATACGCAGTATTTT. It encodes CASSLGLTDTQYF.

The chain recombines TRBV7-9 with TRBJ2-1; TRBD2 matches at 9 bases. The germline gives CDR1 SEHNR, CDR2 FQNEAQ (reference sequence). V lost 2 bases, J lost 8 bases, and 7 bases stayed unmatched. The CDR3 is 15 amino acids. The CDR3 nucleotides read TGTGCCAGCAGCTTACGCGGGGGGGCTTTCGATGAGCAGTTCTTC. It specifies CASSLRGGAFDEQFF.

The CDR3 DNA is TGCGCCAGCAGCGTCGACAGCGAGCAGTACTTC. Encoded protein: CASSVDSEQYF. V is TRBV5-1 and J is TRBJ2-7; possible D gene TRBD1, 5 bases. V lost 4 bases and J lost 6, with 8 bases in between. The germline CDR1 and CDR2 sequences are SGHRS and YFSETQ. The CDR3 is 11 residues long. The whole variable domain, filled in from reference TRBV5-1 and TRBJ2-7, reads KAGVTQTPRYLIKTRGQQVTLSCSPISGHRSVSWYQQTPGQGLQFLFEYFSETQRNKGNFPGRFSGRQFSNSRSEMNVSTLELGDSALYLCASSVDSEQYFGPGTRLTVT.

The chain couples TRBV14 to TRBJ2-1, with D perhaps TRBD1 (5 bases). CDR1 and CDR2 (germline): SGHDN, FVKESK. Trimming left V 3 bases short and J 3 bases short, with 9 bases between. The CDR3 spans 14 residues. CDR3 bases: TGTGCCAGCAGCCAGAGACAGAACTACAATGAGCAGTTCTTC. It translates to CASSQRQNYNEQFF.

The rearrangement uses TRBV5-1 and TRBJ1-5, with D maybe TRBD1 (5 bases). Germline assignment: CDR1 SGHRS and CDR2 YFSETQ. The CDR3 length is 13 residues. The germline V and J ends were trimmed by 4 bases and 7 bases, with 12 bases remaining between them. DNA of the CDR3: TGCGCCAGCAGCACGGAGGAGGGGCAGCCCCAGCATTTT. This sequence encodes CASSTEEGQPQHF.

This rearrangement joins TRBV29-1 to TRBJ2-7; D is perhaps TRBD2 (6 bases). This CDR3 region has 12 residues. V was trimmed by 6 bases and J by 3 bases, leaving 12 bases between them. Germline V gives CDR1 SQVTM, CDR2 ANQGSEA. CDR3 DNA: TGCAGCGTACTAGGGAGGAACTACGAGCAGTACTTC. Protein product: CSVLGRNYEQYF.